This TCR beta chain was found in a study of cytomegalovirus exposure and HLA in healthy donors. Study observations and caveats: Rarity marked most TCR sequences, yet some public TCRs occurred in many donors. Investigators reported 150 to 200 TCR beta chains as tied to cytomegalovirus. CMV antigen specificity of three CMV-associated chains was confirmed in vitro.

The data were produced by immunoSEQ multiplex PCR, yet TCRdb's version contains in-frame clones alone and is incomplete. The data contain 200,000 or so clones, roughly 82% of them singletons. The donors were part of the validation cohort, which consisted of roughly 110 subjects and was separate from the first cohort of about 720 subjects. Trimming left V 1 base short and J 2 bases short, with 13 bases between. Germline V gene data show CDR1 as KGHSH and CDR2 as LQKENI. This CDR3 is 16 amino acids long. This clone showed up just once. Antigen: not known. The material sequenced was PBMCs. The chain carries TRBV18 and TRBJ2-3; possibly TRBD2 for D (6 bases). The sequence was obtained from a young woman in good health and CMV-seropositive. The CDR3 loop is CASSPQGGAFTDTQYF. The CDR3 DNA is TGTGCCAGCTCACCACAGGGCGGGGCCTTCACAGATACGCAGTATTTT.